A single sample is the source of the 9 T cell receptor beta chains below, sequenced in a study of T cell repertoires in cytomegalovirus infection. TCRdb ran MiXCR on the reads and lists one entry per CDR3 protein. The profile shows approximately 990,000 distinct CDR3 sequences, approximately 33% of them singletons. These receptors have no known antigen. The material was cultured CD8+ T cells from PBMCs, obtained from culture after CMV antigen stimulation. Receptors originate from a human donor in good health (CMV status not recorded). Some clones in this sample may be carry-over from other donors' samples.

The chain combines TRBV10-3 with TRBJ2-1, with a weak D call TRBD2 (6 bases). V shed 10 bases and J shed 3 bases, with 10 bases lying between them. The CDR3 is made up of 12 amino acids. CDR1 is ENHRY and CDR2 is SYGVKD in the germline V gene. CDR3 region: CATSTSYNEQFF. CDR3 DNA sequence: TGTGCCACTTCGACTAGCTACAATGAGCAGTTCTTC.

This clonotype has a count of ten or more. The CDR3 nucleotides are TGTGCCAGCAGCCCCGGGGGCAGCGGGGCCAACGTCCTGACTTTC. Its translation is CASSPGGSGANVLTF. This chain links TRBV7-8 with TRBJ2-6, with D tentatively TRBD1 or TRBD2 (6 bases each). Germline V gene sequence: CDR1 SGHVS, CDR2 FQNEAQ. This CDR3 contains 15 residues. The germline V and J ends were trimmed by 5 bases and 4 bases, with 12 bases remaining between them. Based on the CDR3 plus reference TRBV7-8 and TRBJ2-6, the full variable domain is GAGVSQSPRYKVAKRGQDVALRCDPISGHVSLFWYQQALGQGPEFLTYFQNEAQLDKSGLPSDRFFAERPEGSVSTLKIQRTQQEDSAVYLCASSPGGSGANVLTFGAGSRLTVL.

About this clonotype itself: This could be a read error, since a much larger clone is one nucleotide away. The gene calls are TRBV7-3 and TRBJ2-5; 9 bases match TRBD2. The trim removed 4 bases at V and 3 bases at J, leaving 9 bases unmatched. CDR3 length equals 16 residues. CDR1 and CDR2 (germline): SGHTA, FQGTGA. CDR3 nucleotides: TGTGCCAGCAGCTCCCTGTGCGGGGGGGCGAAAGAGACCCAGTACTTC. Protein sequence: CASSSLCGGAKETQYF.

This clonotype was found a few times. The chain joins TRBV10-3 to TRBJ2-1; D is ambiguous. The germline CDR1 and CDR2 sequences are ENHRY and SYGVKD. The CDR3 has 10 amino acids. V lost 8 bases, J lost 6 bases, and 5 bases lay in between. The CDR3 here is CAIGVNEQFF. CDR3 bases: TGTGCCATCGGGGTCAATGAGCAGTTCTTC.

The chain links TRBV3-1 to TRBJ2-2; 11 bases line up with TRBD1. This CDR3 contains 15 residues. J gave up 3 bases and V 8 bases, and 5 bases lay outside the gene matches. CDR1 is LGHDT, CDR2 YNNKEL, per germline (reference sequence). In DNA, the CDR3 is TGTGCCAGCGCGGACAGGGGGCGCGACACCGGGGAGCTGTTTTTT. It encodes CASADRGRDTGELFF. The whole variable domain, remainder taken from reference TRBV3-1 and TRBJ2-2, is DTAVSQTPKYLVTQMGNDKSIKCEQNLGHDTMYWYKQDSKKFLKIMFSYNNKELIINETVPNRFSPKSPDKAHLNLHINSLELGDSAVYFCASADRGRDTGELFFGEGSRLTVL.

This clonotype was detected only a few times. V and J are TRBV6-2 or TRBV6-3 and TRBJ2-2; D gene ambiguous. The CDR3 has 15 residues. Trimming cost V 2 bases and J 0 bases, with 7 bases left between them. The V gene's germline CDR1 is MNHEY and CDR2 SVGEGT. The CDR3 DNA reads TGTGCCAGCAGTTACATAGTCACGAACACCGGGGAGCTGTTTTTT. Protein: CASSYIVTNTGELFF.

The chain uses TRBV6-6 and TRBJ1-2; D remains ambiguous. V lost 0 bases, J lost 7 bases, and 15 bases lay in between. The CDR3 runs 15 residues. Germline V gene lookup returns CDR1 MNHNY and CDR2 SVGAGI (reference sequence). CDR3 in amino acids: CASSYSARTPGGYTF. The CDR3 bases are TGTGCCAGCAGTTACTCTGCGAGGACCCCAGGTGGCTACACCTTC.

J is TRBJ1-1 and V is TRBV6-2 or TRBV6-3; 7 positions match TRBD1. The CDR3 runs 16 residues. Germline trimming cut 2 bases from V and 6 bases from J; bases unmatched to any gene: 12. Germline V gene lookup returns CDR1 MNHEY and CDR2 SVGEGT. CDR3 amino acids: CASSYARTGYSAEAFF. The CDR3 DNA reads as TGTGCCAGCAGTTACGCGAGGACAGGATATTCGGCTGAAGCTTTCTTT.

This clonotype was found a few times. The chain uses TRBV5-1 and TRBJ2-7; 9 bases match TRBD2. Unmatched junction bases numbered 11, after V lost 4 bases and J lost 3 bases. The CDR3 is 16 amino acids. Germline values: CDR1 SGHRS, CDR2 YFSETQ. The DNA for the CDR3 is TGCGCCAGCAGCCCGGGAGGGAATAGCGGGGGCTACGAGCAGTACGTC. Amino acid sequence: CASSPGGNSGGYEQYV.